The 27 T cell receptor beta chains below were found in one sample sequenced in a study of cytomegalovirus exposure and HLA in healthy donors (dated by TCRdb to 2016 to 2017). Library construction relied on the immunoSEQ multiplex PCR assay. A mixture of 60 forward primers for TCR Vbeta segments and 13 reverse primers for TCR Jbeta segments was used in the multiplex PCR. The table comes from immuneACCESS by way of TCRdb, which keeps in-frame sequences with V and J called. Part of the clones is missing from these tables; in studies checked, under half for an unresolved V gene and the rest for unknown reasons. Recorded for this sample are roughly 100,000 clones; less than 80% of them occurred a single time. Around a fifth of the sample belongs to the ten largest clones. The specimen was PBMCs. The receptors shown here come from a woman aged 50 to 65 in good health and CMV-seropositive.

The chain carries TRBV7-2 and TRBJ2-1; 16 positions agree with TRBD2. V shed 5 bases and J 6 bases; nucleotides not matched to a gene: 10. Germline V gene sequence: CDR1 SGHTA, CDR2 FQGNSA. CDR3 length: 18 residues. The CDR3 loop is CASSGGIGTSGGANEQFF. CDR3 sequence (DNA): TGTGCCAGCAGCGGAGGAATTGGGACTAGCGGGGGGGCCAATGAGCAGTTCTTC.

The V gene is TRBV6-1, the J gene TRBJ2-2; the match to TRBD2 covers 10 bases. The CDR3 loop spans 15 amino acids. Trimming removed 8 bases from V and 5 bases from J; junction bases left unmatched: 8. Per the germline V gene, CDR1 is MNHNS and CDR2 is SASEGT. CDR3 DNA: TGTGCCAGCCTTGCGGCTAGCGGGGGTACCGGGGAGCTGTTTTTT. Its protein is CASLAASGGTGELFF.

CDR3 loop: CATRRDYVTSSTDTQYF. DNA of the CDR3: TGTGCCACCAGGCGGGACTATGTTACATCTAGCACAGATACGCAGTATTTT. The genes are TRBV15 and TRBJ2-3, with 7 bases aligning to TRBD2. V shed 6 bases, J shed 0 bases, and the junction held 12 bases outside the gene matches. This CDR3 region has 17 residues. CDR1 is LNHNV, CDR2 YYDKDF, per germline (reference sequence).

For this clone: Other DNA variants within this sample encode the same CDR3. This sequence joins TRBV30 and TRBJ1-2; no definite D call. Between the trimmed V and J ends, which lost 2 bases and 2 bases, there was a span of 6 bases. The CDR3 is made up of 12 amino acids. The germline CDR1 and CDR2 sequences are GTSNPN and SVGIG (reference sequence). The DNA for the CDR3 is TGTGCCTGGAGTACGGGGAACTATGGCTACACCTTC. Amino acids: CAWSTGNYGYTF.

This sequence joins TRBV7-9 and TRBJ2-7; 7 bases are a match to TRBD2. Germline CDR1 SEHNR, CDR2 FQNEAQ (reference sequence). Trimming took 3 bases from V and 5 from J; bases not matched to a gene: 4. This CDR3 region has 13 residues. The CDR3 nucleotides read TGTGCCAGCAGCTTCCTCCGGGAGGACGAGCAGTACTTC. It specifies CASSFLREDEQYF. Filled out from reference TRBV7-9 and TRBJ2-7, the complete variable domain reads DTGVSQNPRHKITKRGQNVTFRCDPISEHNRLYWYRQTLGQGPEFLTYFQNEAQLEKSRLLSDRFSAERPKGSFSTLEIQRTEQGDSAMYLCASSFLREDEQYFGPGTRLTVT.

This clone was seen a handful of times. This chain links TRBV4-2 with TRBJ2-2; 7 bases fit TRBD1. V trimming: 1 base; J trimming: 0 bases; junction bases outside the gene matches: 8. This CDR3 contains 18 residues. Germline CDR1 is LGHNA and CDR2 is YNFKEQ. The CDR3 loop reads CASSQVASGTANTGELFF. CDR3 DNA sequence: TGTGCCAGCAGCCAAGTAGCCTCCGGGACAGCGAACACCGGGGAGCTGTTTTTT.

With regard to this clone: Other nucleotide sequences in the sample specify the same CDR3. This chain connects TRBV9 to TRBJ2-2, with unresolved D. The CDR3 sequence is 14 residues long. Germline CDR1 and CDR2: SGDLS and YYNGEE. Trimming removed 4 bases at V and 5 bases at J, with 12 bases between. Here the CDR3 reads CASSPRLETGELFF. The CDR3 region has the DNA TGTGCCAGCAGCCCCCGACTGGAGACCGGGGAGCTGTTTTTT.

This clone was found once. This chain links TRBV7-9 with TRBJ2-1, with D maybe TRBD2 (5 bases). The V gene's germline CDR1 is SEHNR and CDR2 FQNEAQ (reference sequence). The CDR3 is made up of 16 amino acids. Between the trimmed V and J ends, which lost 5 bases and 7 bases, there was a span of 21 bases. CDR3 residues: CASSPRWRAGVNEQFF. CDR3 bases: TGTGCCAGCAGCCCCAGATGGAGAGCCGGGGTTAATGAGCAGTTCTTC.

This clone was found a few times. The rearrangement joins TRBV2 to TRBJ1-4; no definite D call. V gave up 3 bases and J gave up 2 bases, with 10 bases separating them. The CDR3 spans 15 residues. The germline CDR1 and CDR2 sequences are SNHLY and FYNNEI. CDR3 DNA: TGTGCCAGCAGTGATATGAGGTTGACTAATGAAAAACTGTTTTTT. Residues: CASSDMRLTNEKLFF.

This clone was detected a few times. The chain uses TRBV5-1 and TRBJ1-2; no clear D gene. The CDR3 is made up of 14 amino acids. CDR1 is SGHRS, CDR2 YFSETQ, per germline. With 4 bases removed from V and 4 bases from J, the gap between germline ends came to 14 bases. The DNA of the CDR3 is TGCGCCAGCAGCCTGGCGGCGGAGAGCTATGGCTACACCTTC. Residues: CASSLAAESYGYTF.

V and J are TRBV2 and TRBJ2-1; the match to TRBD1 covers 9 bases. Germline values: CDR1 SNHLY, CDR2 FYNNEI. The ends lost 3 bases at V and 0 bases at J; junction bases unmatched: 3. There are 16 residues in the CDR3. The CDR3 reads CASSDGTGSSYNEQFF. The CDR3 nucleotides read TGTGCCAGCAGTGATGGGACAGGGAGCTCCTACAATGAGCAGTTCTTC. Full variable domain (outside the CDR3, taken from reference TRBV2 and TRBJ2-1): EPEVTQTPSHQVTQMGQEVILRCVPISNHLYFYWYRQILGQKVEFLVSFYNNEISEKSEIFDDQFSVERPDGSNFTLKIRSTKLEDSAMYFCASSDGTGSSYNEQFFGPGTRLTVL.

V usage is TRBV10-3 and J usage is TRBJ2-7, with TRBD2 matching 11 bases. Trimming took 10 bases from V and 5 from J; bases not matched to a gene: 7. CDR1 and CDR2 (germline): ENHRY, SYGVKD. This CDR3 is built from 13 residues. CDR3: CATISGGADEQYF. CDR3 nucleotides: TGTGCCACCATTAGCGGGGGGGCCGACGAGCAGTACTTC.

This clone was detected only a few times. The chain links TRBV1 to TRBJ1-2. TRBV1 is noted as a pseudogene. The CDR3 has 14 amino acids. The CDR3 here is CTSSQDSPGYGYTF. The CDR3 DNA sequence: TGCACCAGCAGCCAAGATAGTCCCGGCTATGGCTACACCTTC.

The chain recombines TRBV7-2 with TRBJ1-2, with a weak D call TRBD1 (6 bases). CDR3 size: 15 residues. CDR1 is SGHTA, CDR2 FQGNSA, per germline. V was clipped by 2 bases and J by 2 bases, with 12 bases between them. This CDR3 is CASSLQGTLNYGYTF. CDR3 DNA sequence: TGTGCCAGCAGCTTACAGGGGACGCTGAACTATGGCTACACCTTC.

This chain links TRBV28 with TRBJ1-1; D gene uncertain. The germline V gene encodes CDR1 MDHEN and CDR2 SYDVKM. The CDR3 spans 14 residues. Trimming removed 6 bases from V and 6 bases from J, with 17 bases in between. CDR3 sequence reads: CASRPKLDGAEAFF. In DNA, the CDR3 is TGTGCCAGCAGACCTAAACTGGACGGGGCTGAAGCTTTCTTT.

This clone appeared a few times. The rearrangement uses TRBV7-8 and TRBJ2-6; the D is unclear. Germline V gene data show CDR1 as SGHVS and CDR2 as FQNEAQ. This CDR3 is 12 amino acids long. V was clipped by 6 bases and J by 15 bases, with 15 bases between them. In DNA, the CDR3 is TGTGCCAGCAGAGAAGACTCGTTAGACCTGACTTTC. Translation gives CASREDSLDLTF.

The chain joins TRBV6-5 to TRBJ1-6; no reliable D call. V was trimmed by 8 bases and J by 8 bases, leaving 10 bases between them. CDR3 length: 12 amino acids. Germline V lookup: CDR1 MNHEY, CDR2 SVGAGI. The CDR3 DNA sequence: TGTGCCAGCCGACGGCTAGATTCACCCCTCCACTTT. Encoded protein: CASRRLDSPLHF.

Comments on this clone: One end of the junction does not line up with germline, which may come from a read error. CDR3 DNA sequence: TGCAGCGTTGAAGACCGACGGGGGAACTCTGGAAACACCGTATATTTT. It translates to CSVEDRRGNSGNTVYF. V is TRBV29-1 and J is TRBJ1-3; possible D gene TRBD1, 5 bases. The CDR3 loop spans 16 amino acids. Germline assignment: CDR1 SQVTM and CDR2 ANQGSEA.

The chain couples TRBV7-3 to TRBJ1-1, with D tentatively TRBD1 (6 bases). V lost 2 bases and J 4 bases, leaving 14 bases between the germline ends. The CDR3 covers 15 residues. Germline CDR1 reads SGHTA; CDR2 reads FQGTGA. The CDR3 nucleotides read TGTGCCAGCAGCTTATTTTCGGGGGGCGGCACTGAAGCTTTCTTT. Translated, it gives CASSLFSGGGTEAFF. The whole variable domain, filled in from reference TRBV7-3 and TRBJ1-1, reads GAGVSQTPSNKVTEKGKYVELRCDPISGHTALYWYRQSLGQGPEFLIYFQGTGAADDSGLPNDRFFAVRPEGSVSTLKIQRTERGDSAVYLCASSLFSGGGTEAFFGQGTRLTVV.

The genes are TRBV19 and TRBJ2-1, with TRBD1 as a possible D gene (7 bases). Germline V lookup: CDR1 LNHDA, CDR2 SQIVND (reference sequence). The CDR3 spans 16 residues. V was shortened by 5 bases and J by 2 bases, with 16 bases between the two germline ends. This CDR3 is CASSQRTGGAYNEQFF. The CDR3, as DNA: TGTGCCAGTAGTCAAAGGACAGGAGGGGCCTACAATGAGCAGTTCTTC.

This chain links TRBV6-6 with TRBJ2-1; 8 bases agree with TRBD2. Germline V gene lookup returns CDR1 MNHNY and CDR2 SVGAGI (reference sequence). This CDR3 comprises 16 residues. The junction had 5 bases not matched to a gene; V was cut back by 0 bases and J by 4 bases. In DNA form, the CDR3 reads TGTGCCAGCAGTTACTCCACGGGGGGGATTTACAATGAGCAGTTCTTC. This codes for CASSYSTGGIYNEQFF.

This sequence joins TRBV6-5 and TRBJ2-3, with D unclear. Trimming pared 4 bases from V and 1 base from J, leaving 15 bases between. CDR1 and CDR2 (germline): MNHEY, SVGAGI. The CDR3 totals 16 residues. The CDR3 spells CASSSSGGLGTDTQYF. CDR3 sequence (DNA): TGTGCCAGCAGTTCCTCAGGCGGCCTGGGCACAGATACGCAGTATTTT.

In DNA, the CDR3 is TGTGCCAGCAGCGTAGTAGGGGGCTCTGGGGCCAACGTCCTGACTTTC. The encoded protein is CASSVVGGSGANVLTF. The V gene is TRBV9, the J gene TRBJ2-6; D is perhaps TRBD1 (6 bases). This CDR3 has 16 residues. Germline V gene data show CDR1 as SGDLS and CDR2 as YYNGEE. V shed 0 bases and J shed 0 bases, with 7 bases lying between them.

The genes are TRBV2 and TRBJ1-6, with D perhaps TRBD1 (5 bases). Germline V gene data show CDR1 as SNHLY and CDR2 as FYNNEI. The CDR3 is 12 residues long. Between the trimmed V and J ends, which lost 11 bases and 10 bases, there was a span of 15 bases. The CDR3 region is CASGGDGSPLHF. The CDR3, as DNA: TGTGCCTCGGGGGGGGACGGCTCACCCCTCCACTTT.

In its sample, this clone was seen a few times. The CDR3 bases are TGTGCCAGCAGCCCACCAAACAGGGAAGCCGGGGAGCTGTTTTTT. Its protein is CASSPPNREAGELFF. The genes are TRBV11-3 and TRBJ2-2, with D possibly being TRBD1 (6 bases). The CDR3 contains 15 residues. The germline V gene has CDR1 SGHNT and CDR2 YENEEA. Trimming took 5 bases from V and 6 from J, leaving 16 bases between them.

This clone was seen more than once but under ten times. The gene calls are TRBV5-4 and TRBJ2-7, with TRBD1 matching 7 bases. Losses at the gene ends were 4 bases for V and 6 bases for J; bases not matched to a gene: 7. The CDR3 sequence is 13 residues long. From germline, CDR1 is SGHNT and CDR2 YYREEE (reference sequence). CDR3 protein: CASSGDSSGEQYF. The CDR3 bases are TGTGCCAGCAGCGGGGACAGCAGCGGCGAGCAGTACTTC. The full variable domain, completed using reference TRBV5-4 and TRBJ2-7, is ETGVTQSPTHLIKTRGQQVTLRCSSQSGHNTVSWYQQALGQGPQFIFQYYREEENGRGNFPPRFSGLQFPNYSSELNVNALELDDSALYLCASSGDSSGEQYFGPGTRLTVT.

The rearrangement links TRBV28 to TRBJ1-2; 8 positions agree with TRBD1. The CDR3 is 14 amino acids. CDR1 MDHEN and CDR2 SYDVKM come from the germline V gene. V dropped 7 bases and J dropped 8; count of bases not matched to a gene: 12. The CDR3 spells CASTGGGLINGYTF. The CDR3 nucleotides are TGTGCCAGCACAGGGGGCGGATTAATAAACGGCTACACCTTC.